Presented here are 29 T cell receptor beta chains from one specimen sequenced in a study of human T cells and chemical hapten exposure. This sample's time point: pre-sensitization, week 0. The treatment is: therapeutic diphenylcyclopropenone sensitization with weekly scalp DPC. Each CDR3 protein gets one entry after TCRdb re-called the RACE reads with MiXCR. The sample shows approximately 80,000 distinct CDR3 sequences, around 15% of them seen only once. The source was whole blood, collected in connection with sensitization to the hapten diphenylcyclopropenone (DPC). The receptors derive from a woman aged 45-65 years with alopecia areata. Some clones in this sample may be carry-over from other donors' samples.

The chain carries TRBV27 and TRBJ2-1, with a tentative D call TRBD2 (5 bases). Trimming removed 3 bases from V and 11 bases from J, with 14 bases in between. The CDR3 contains 13 residues. Germline CDR1 and CDR2: MNHEY and SMNVEV (reference sequence). The CDR3 sequence is CASSFFGDLKQFF. The DNA for the CDR3 is TGTGCCAGCAGTTTTTTCGGGGATCTCAAGCAGTTCTTC.

This clonotype was detected only a few times. The chain employs TRBV30 and TRBJ2-1; 9 bases fit TRBD2. CDR1 and CDR2 from the germline V gene are GTSNPN and SVGIG (reference sequence). The CDR3 totals 14 residues. J lost 1 base, V lost 4 bases, and 2 bases had no gene match. CDR3 sequence: CAWTSGKSYNEQFF. CDR3 nucleotides: TGTGCCTGGACTAGCGGGAAATCCTACAATGAGCAGTTCTTC.

The sample holds a few counts of this clonotype. The genes are TRBV9 and TRBJ2-1; 11 bases map to TRBD2. From germline, CDR1 is SGDLS and CDR2 YYNGEE. The CDR3 has 17 residues. V gave up 0 bases and J gave up 4 bases; unmatched junction bases: 6. The CDR3 DNA reads TGTGCCAGCAGCGTAGCTGGTCTAGCGGGAGGATACAATGAGCAGTTCTTC. It is translated as CASSVAGLAGGYNEQFF.

This clonotype was counted a few times. The chain recombines TRBV7-8 with TRBJ2-7; D may be TRBD2 (6 bases). Germline values: CDR1 SGHVS, CDR2 FQNEAQ. V shed 5 bases and J shed 3 bases, with 20 bases lying between them. The CDR3 runs to 16 residues. CDR3 DNA sequence: TGTGCCAGCAGCGTACACCCGGGGGACCAATACTACGAGCAGTACTTC. Amino acid sequence: CASSVHPGDQYYEQYF. The full variable domain, in which reference TRBV7-8 and TRBJ2-7 provide the parts outside the CDR3, is GAGVSQSPRYKVAKRGQDVALRCDPISGHVSLFWYQQALGQGPEFLTYFQNEAQLDKSGLPSDRFFAERPEGSVSTLKIQRTQQEDSAVYLCASSVHPGDQYYEQYFGPGTRLTVT.

This clonotype was observed a few times. The rearrangement links TRBV6-5 to TRBJ1-1; 7 bases align to TRBD1. This CDR3 spans 16 amino acids. Germline trimming cut 6 bases from V and 0 bases from J; bases unmatched to any gene: 10. Germline V gives CDR1 MNHEY, CDR2 SVGAGI. In DNA, the CDR3 is TGTGCCAGCAGGGCCTTCGACAGGGCCCTGAACACTGAAGCTTTCTTT. Translation gives CASRAFDRALNTEAFF.

The rearrangement joins TRBV28 to TRBJ2-7; no clear D gene. The V gene's germline CDR1 is MDHEN and CDR2 SYDVKM. The CDR3 length is 15 residues. Trimming removed 5 bases at V and 5 bases at J, with 19 bases between. CDR3 nucleotides: TGTGCCAGCAGTCCCTCAGCTCCCTATCCAGACGAGCAGTACTTC. Translated, it gives CASSPSAPYPDEQYF.

This chain joins TRBV20-1 and TRBJ1-3, with TRBD1 identical over 8 bases. In germline, CDR1 is DFQATT, CDR2 SNEGSKA (reference sequence). V trimming: 1 base; J trimming: 3 bases; junction bases outside the gene matches: 8. The CDR3 runs to 16 residues. In DNA form, the CDR3 reads TGCAGTGCTAGAGTAGGACAGGGTCTCGGTGGAAACACCATATATTTT. Translation gives CSARVGQGLGGNTIYF.

This sequence joins TRBV5-1 and TRBJ1-2, with D uncertain. Germline loops: CDR1 SGHRS, CDR2 YFSETQ. Trimming took off 0 bases at V and 3 bases at J, with 12 bases between the two ends. This CDR3 contains 15 residues. The CDR3 DNA reads as TGCGCCAGCAGCTTGGATACCTACAACGACTATGGCTACACCTTC. Translating it yields CASSLDTYNDYGYTF.

This clonotype was counted only a few times. The CDR3 nucleotides are TGTGCCAGCAGCCAAGACCCCTTCACCGGGGGCTACACCTTC. Protein product: CASSQDPFTGGYTF. The V call is TRBV3-1, the J call TRBJ1-2; the D is unclear. V shed 0 bases and J shed 8 bases, with 13 bases lying between them. Germline loops: CDR1 LGHDT, CDR2 YNNKEL (reference sequence). This CDR3 is 14 amino acids long.

The chain is built from TRBV10-3 and TRBJ1-2; TRBD1 agrees at 8 bases. Trimming took 2 bases from V and 5 from J; bases not matched to a gene: 1. This CDR3 contains 13 residues. CDR1 ENHRY and CDR2 SYGVKD come from the germline V gene. The CDR3 DNA reads TGTGCCATCAGTGAGGACAGGGGTTATGGCTACACCTTC. Amino acids: CAISEDRGYGYTF.

The rearrangement joins TRBV7-9 to TRBJ2-5; D is ambiguous. Trimming removed 5 bases at V and 3 bases at J, with 4 bases between. The CDR3 consists of 11 residues. Per the germline V gene, CDR1 is SEHNR and CDR2 is FQNEAQ (reference sequence). The CDR3 nucleotides read TGTGCCAGCAGCGTAAAAGAGACCCAGTACTTC. It is translated as CASSVKETQYF.

V gene TRBV5-1 combines with J gene TRBJ2-7, with a weak D call TRBD1 (5 bases). Trimming removed 4 bases at V and 0 bases at J, with 20 bases between. Germline values: CDR1 SGHRS, CDR2 YFSETQ. The CDR3 covers 17 residues. CDR3 sequence reads: CASSLAFTGRSSYEQYF. The DNA of the CDR3 is TGCGCCAGCAGCCTGGCCTTTACAGGAAGAAGCTCCTACGAGCAGTACTTC.

This chain connects TRBV11-2 to TRBJ2-7; the match to TRBD1 covers 8 bases. The CDR3 contains 16 residues. With 2 bases clipped from V and 9 bases from J, the junction kept 15 bases outside the gene matches. Germline CDR1 SGHAT, CDR2 FQNNGV. The CDR3 here is CASSLPSGTGHSVQYF. The CDR3 DNA reads TGTGCCAGCAGCTTACCCTCCGGGACAGGACATAGTGTGCAGTACTTC. The complete variable domain, with remaining parts taken from reference TRBV11-2 and TRBJ2-7, reads EAGVAQSPRYKIIEKRQSVAFWCNPISGHATLYWYQQILGQGPKLLIQFQNNGVVDDSQLPKDRFSAERLKGVDSTLKIQPAKLEDSAVYLCASSLPSGTGHSVQYFGPGTRLTVT.

As regards this clonotype: Given a much more abundant clone one base away, this may be a read error. The V gene is TRBV5-4, the J gene TRBJ2-5, with D tentatively TRBD1 or TRBD2 (5 bases each). CDR3 length: 15 amino acids. Trimming shortened V by 4 bases and J by 4 bases, and 17 bases separated the two germline ends. Germline-derived CDR1 and CDR2 are SGHNT and YYREEE (reference sequence). As DNA, the CDR3 is TGTGCCAGCAGCGACCGAGGACTTGACAGAGAGACCCAGTACTTC. Translated, it gives CASSDRGLDRETQYF.

The rearrangement joins TRBV4-2 to TRBJ1-1; D is perhaps TRBD1 (6 bases). Germline lookup yields CDR1 LGHNA and CDR2 YNFKEQ. The CDR3 consists of 15 residues. Trimming removed 1 base from V and 4 bases from J, with 13 bases in between. DNA of the CDR3: TGTGCCAGCAGCCAAGGTCTGGGGGCGGGCACTGAAGCTTTCTTT. It encodes CASSQGLGAGTEAFF.

There are a few counts of this clonotype. An end of the junction differs from the germline gene, which may be a read error. The genes are TRBV20-1 and TRBJ1-6; 9 nucleotides agree with TRBD1. Germline CDR1 is DFQATT and CDR2 is SNEGSKA (reference sequence). The CDR3 totals 12 residues. CDR3 coding DNA: TGCAGTGCTACGGGACAGGGCCCCCGATTGGACTTT. It encodes CSATGQGPRLDF.

This clonotype has ten or more counts. This chain joins TRBV20-1 and TRBJ1-5; the D gene is possibly TRBD1 (5 bases). The ends were cut back, 8 bases at V and 6 bases at J, with 26 bases in the middle. CDR1 DFQATT and CDR2 SNEGSKA come from the germline V gene (reference sequence). The CDR3 extends over 16 amino acids. CDR3 amino acids: CSTRPGGPTSGQPQHF. DNA for the CDR3: TGCAGTACCAGGCCTGGGGGTCCCACTTCAGGTCAGCCCCAGCATTTT.

This rearrangement joins TRBV25-1 to TRBJ2-4, with a weak D call TRBD1 (6 bases). Germline lookup yields CDR1 MGHDK and CDR2 SYGVNS. The V end lost 6 bases, the J end lost 0 bases, and 12 bases lay between the germline ends. The CDR3 totals 15 residues. The CDR3 spells CASSSPGAAKNIQYF. CDR3 bases: TGTGCCAGCAGCTCTCCAGGGGCAGCCAAAAACATTCAGTACTTC.

This clonotype was seen at least ten times. The rearrangement links TRBV20-1 to TRBJ2-1; 11 bases align to TRBD2. The V segment lost 3 bases and the J segment 0 bases; nucleotides outside the gene matches: 4. Looked up from germline, CDR1 is DFQATT and CDR2 is SNEGSKA (reference sequence). The CDR3 is 16 amino acids. The CDR3 is CSASIAGGSSYNEQFF. The CDR3 nucleotides read TGCAGTGCTAGTATAGCGGGAGGGAGCTCCTACAATGAGCAGTTCTTC.

This clonotype was recorded at least ten times. The rearrangement joins TRBV27 to TRBJ1-1; D remains ambiguous. CDR1 and CDR2 (germline): MNHEY, SMNVEV (reference sequence). V was pared by 2 bases and J by 5 bases, with 9 bases between. The CDR3 length is 13 residues. As DNA, the CDR3 is TGTGCCAGCAGTTTAATTTCGGGTACTGAAGCTTTCTTT. Its translation: CASSLISGTEAFF.

This clonotype turned up a few times. V usage is TRBV25-1 and J usage is TRBJ2-2; 8 bases map to TRBD1. The CDR3 totals 13 residues. Trimming took 4 bases from V and 6 from J; bases not matched to a gene: 1. Germline CDR1 MGHDK, CDR2 SYGVNS. CDR3 protein: CASSVRGPGELFF. CDR3 nucleotides: TGTGCCAGCAGTGTCAGGGGGCCCGGGGAGCTGTTTTTT.

This clonotype was seen at least ten times. CDR3 residues: CASIGSGRGGVNFYNEQFF. The CDR3 DNA is TGTGCCAGCATCGGTAGCGGGAGGGGAGGAGTTAATTTCTACAATGAGCAGTTCTTC. This chain uses TRBV7-9 with TRBJ2-1; TRBD2 matches at 11 bases. Losses at the gene ends were 7 bases for V and 3 bases for J; bases not matched to a gene: 17. Germline V lookup: CDR1 SEHNR, CDR2 FQNEAQ (reference sequence). CDR3 length: 19 amino acids.

This clonotype was observed a few times. The genes are TRBV5-1 and TRBJ2-3; perhaps TRBD1 as D (7 bases). Deletions cut 0 bases from V and 5 bases from J, with 16 bases between. The germline V gene has CDR1 SGHRS and CDR2 YFSETQ. This CDR3 spans 16 amino acids. CDR3 DNA: TGCGCCAGCAGCTTGGAACCAGGGGGGCCTGTAGATACGCAGTATTTT. Protein sequence: CASSLEPGGPVDTQYF. The complete variable domain, with remaining parts taken from reference TRBV5-1 and TRBJ2-3, reads KAGVTQTPRYLIKTRGQQVTLSCSPISGHRSVSWYQQTPGQGLQFLFEYFSETQRNKGNFPGRFSGRQFSNSRSEMNVSTLELGDSALYLCASSLEPGGPVDTQYFGPGTRLTVL.

Here the CDR3 DNA reads TGTGCCAGCAGTTCGAATTTAGAGACCCAGTACTTC. It yields the protein CASSSNLETQYF. The chain is built from TRBV28 and TRBJ2-5; no definite D call. Germline CDR1 MDHEN, CDR2 SYDVKM. Between the trimmed V and J ends, which lost 4 bases and 4 bases, there was a span of 7 bases. The CDR3 is 12 residues long. Using reference TRBV28 and TRBJ2-5 for the parts outside the CDR3, the full variable domain is DVKVTQSSRYLVKRTGEKVFLECVQDMDHENMFWYRQDPGLGLRLIYFSYDVKMKEKGDIPEGYSVSREKKERFSLILESASTNQTSMYLCASSSNLETQYFGPGTRLLVL.

This clonotype was counted only a few times. The chain links TRBV7-9 to TRBJ1-1, with a tentative D call TRBD1 (6 bases). CDR3 size: 13 residues. Germline CDR1 and CDR2: SEHNR and FQNEAQ (reference sequence). With 6 bases removed from V and 4 bases from J, the gap between germline ends came to 12 bases. The CDR3 loop reads CASSVDRFTEAFF. As DNA, the CDR3 is TGTGCCAGCAGTGTGGACAGATTCACTGAAGCTTTCTTT.

The genes are TRBV6-6 and TRBJ2-3, with 7 bases lining up with TRBD2. Germline loops: CDR1 MNHNY, CDR2 SVGAGI (reference sequence). The CDR3 totals 16 residues. The V gene end was trimmed by 6 bases and the J gene end by 0 bases; junction bases not matched to a gene: 9. The CDR3 DNA reads as TGTGCCAGCAGAAACTTACAAGCGGGAAGCACAGATACGCAGTATTTT. Translating it yields CASRNLQAGSTDTQYF.

Only a few counts were recorded for this clonotype. The chain is built from TRBV28 and TRBJ1-2; D gene unclear. Deletions cut 11 bases from V and 4 bases from J, with 14 bases between. CDR1 MDHEN and CDR2 SYDVKM come from the germline V gene. The CDR3 loop spans 12 amino acids. CDR3 sequence reads: CAARRQTYGYTF. In DNA form, the CDR3 reads TGTGCCGCTAGGAGGCAGACCTATGGCTACACCTTC.

This clonotype was recorded a few times. The chain combines TRBV7-9 with TRBJ1-4; TRBD1 agrees at 8 bases. Germline values: CDR1 SEHNR, CDR2 FQNEAQ (reference sequence). The CDR3 runs 13 residues. Trimming at V came to 8 bases and at J to 3 bases, leaving 2 bases not matched to a gene. The CDR3 loop reads CASQGAANEKLFF. The DNA of the CDR3 is TGTGCCAGCCAGGGGGCGGCTAATGAAAAACTGTTTTTT.

This clonotype was observed a handful of times. V is TRBV12-3 or TRBV12-4 and J is TRBJ1-3; D remains unclear. This CDR3 has 14 residues. With 6 bases removed from V and 0 bases from J, the gap between germline ends came to 9 bases. The CDR3 region has the DNA TGTGCCAGCAGCGGGTCCTTCTCTGGAAACACCATATATTTT. This codes for CASSGSFSGNTIYF.